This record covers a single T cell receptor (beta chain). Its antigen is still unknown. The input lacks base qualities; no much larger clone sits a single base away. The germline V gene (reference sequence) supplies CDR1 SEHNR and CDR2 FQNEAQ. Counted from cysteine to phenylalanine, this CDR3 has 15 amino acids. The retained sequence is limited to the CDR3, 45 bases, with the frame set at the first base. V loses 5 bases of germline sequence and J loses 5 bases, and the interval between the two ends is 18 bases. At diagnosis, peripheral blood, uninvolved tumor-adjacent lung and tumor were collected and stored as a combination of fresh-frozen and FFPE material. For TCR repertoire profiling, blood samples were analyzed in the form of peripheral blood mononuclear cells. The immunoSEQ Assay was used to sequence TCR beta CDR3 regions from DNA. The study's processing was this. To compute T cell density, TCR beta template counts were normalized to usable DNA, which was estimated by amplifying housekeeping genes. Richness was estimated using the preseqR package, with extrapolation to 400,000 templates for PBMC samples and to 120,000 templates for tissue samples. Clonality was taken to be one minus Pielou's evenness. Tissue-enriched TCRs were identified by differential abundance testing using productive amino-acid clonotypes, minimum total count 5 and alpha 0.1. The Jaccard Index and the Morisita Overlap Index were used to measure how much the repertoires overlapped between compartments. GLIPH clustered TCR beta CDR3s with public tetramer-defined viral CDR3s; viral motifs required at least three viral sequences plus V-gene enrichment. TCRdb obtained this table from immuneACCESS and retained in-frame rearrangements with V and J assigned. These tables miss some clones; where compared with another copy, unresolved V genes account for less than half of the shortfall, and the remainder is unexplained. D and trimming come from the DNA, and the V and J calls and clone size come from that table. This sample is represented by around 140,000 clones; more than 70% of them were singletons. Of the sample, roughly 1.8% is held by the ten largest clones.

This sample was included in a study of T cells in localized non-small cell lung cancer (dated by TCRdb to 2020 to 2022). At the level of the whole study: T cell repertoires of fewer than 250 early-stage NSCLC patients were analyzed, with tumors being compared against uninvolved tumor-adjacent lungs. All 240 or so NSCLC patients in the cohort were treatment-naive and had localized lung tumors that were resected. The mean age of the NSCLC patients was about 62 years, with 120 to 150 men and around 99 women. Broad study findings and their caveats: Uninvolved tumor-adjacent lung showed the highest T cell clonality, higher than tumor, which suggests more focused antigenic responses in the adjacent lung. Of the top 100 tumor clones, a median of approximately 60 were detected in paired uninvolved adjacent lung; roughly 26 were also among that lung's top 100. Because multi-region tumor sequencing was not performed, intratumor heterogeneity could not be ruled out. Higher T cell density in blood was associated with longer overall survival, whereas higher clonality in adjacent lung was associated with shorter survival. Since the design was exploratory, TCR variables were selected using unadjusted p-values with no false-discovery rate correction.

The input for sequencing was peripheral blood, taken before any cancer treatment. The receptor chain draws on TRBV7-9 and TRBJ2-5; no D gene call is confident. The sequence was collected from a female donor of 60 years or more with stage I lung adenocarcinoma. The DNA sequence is TGTGCCAGCAGCCCCTTACGGACCGGAAGGGAGACCCAGTACTTC. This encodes CASSPLRTGRETQYF. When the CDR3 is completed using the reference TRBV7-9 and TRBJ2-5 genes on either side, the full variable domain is DTGVSQNPRHKITKRGQNVTFRCDPISEHNRLYWYRQTLGQGPEFLTYFQNEAQLEKSRLLSDRFSAERPKGSFSTLEIQRTEQGDSAMYLCASSPLRTGRETQYFGPGTRLLVL.